These T cell receptor beta chains were read from a single sample in a study of cytomegalovirus exposure and HLA in healthy donors. Repertoires were generated with immunoSEQ multiplex PCR, while TCRdb's copy carries only in-frame clones and drops some. The table includes more than 80,000 clones, approximately 72% detected once. Sequenced: PBMCs. All receptors come from a female donor in good health and CMV-seropositive. CDR3s include the opening cysteine and the closing phenylalanine or tryptophan. D genes are given only for firm matches. Clone size is stated in some rows and not others, as once, few, many or a class when expanded.

J gene,V gene,D gene,clone size,CDR3 DNA,CDR3 protein
TRBJ1-2,TRBV28,TRBD1,NA,TGTGCCAGCAGTGATGGACAGGCGCGCAACTATGGCTACACCTTC,CASSDGQARNYGYTF
TRBJ2-7,TRBV10-2,NA,NA,TGCGCCAGCAGTGAAACTAGCAAAGTCGAGCAGTACTTC,CASSETSKVEQYF
TRBJ1-1,TRBV5-4,TRBD1,few,TGTGCCAGCAGCTTGTCACAGGGGAGGACTGAAGCTTTCTTT,CASSLSQGRTEAFF
TRBJ2-7,TRBV28,NA,few,TGTGCCAGCAGTTTCGGGAGATACGAGCAGTACTTC,CASSFGRYEQYF
TRBJ2-5,TRBV28,TRBD1,NA,TGTGCCAGCAGTACCAACAGGGGGTCGGGGGAGACCCAGTACTTC,CASSTNRGSGETQYF
TRBJ1-1,TRBV6-1,NA,NA,TGTGCCAGCAGTGGGAACCCGAAACGAGGCACTGAAGCTTTCTTT,CASSGNPKRGTEAFF
TRBJ1-6,TRBV6-6,NA,NA,TGTGCCAGCACCGAGTCTGCCAATTCACCCCTCCACTTT,CASTESANSPLHF
TRBJ1-4,TRBV30,TRBD1,NA,TGTGCCTGGAGTGTACAGGGGTTTGAAAAACTGTTTTTT,CAWSVQGFEKLFF
TRBJ2-5,TRBV18,NA,NA,TGTGCCAGCTCACCACCGAACGGGGAGACCCAGTACTTC,CASSPPNGETQYF
TRBJ2-7,TRBV10-1,TRBD1,NA,TGCGCCAGCAGTGAGCCGGGACAGGGGGACGAGCAGTACTTC,CASSEPGQGDEQYF
TRBJ1-5,TRBV28,TRBD1,NA,TGTGCCAGCAGTTCCACCACCGGACAGGTTATCAATCAGCCCCAGCATTTT,CASSSTTGQVINQPQHF
TRBJ2-5,TRBV11-2,TRBD2,NA,TGTGCCAGCAGCCTAGAGCCTAGCGGGGGCCAGCAAGAGACCCAGTACTTC,CASSLEPSGGQQETQYF
TRBJ2-5,TRBV28,NA,NA,TGTGCCAGCAGCTCGGCCGACAGGCGGGAGACCCAGTACTTC,CASSSADRRETQYF
TRBJ1-4,TRBV15,NA,NA,TGTGCCACCAGCAGAGATATTCGTCGTAATGAAAAACTGTTTTTT,CATSRDIRRNEKLFF
TRBJ2-7,TRBV5-6,NA,once,TGTGCCAGCAGCTTTGACAACCACGAGCAGTACTTC,CASSFDNHEQYF
TRBJ1-1,TRBV30,NA,few,TGTGCCTGGGATTCAGGTTTTCACACTGAAGCTTTCTTT,CAWDSGFHTEAFF
TRBJ1-3,TRBV28,NA,NA,TGTGCCAGCAACCCCCAGGAACATGGAAACACCATATATTTT,CASNPQEHGNTIYF
TRBJ2-7,TRBV28,NA,NA,TGTGCCAGCAGTATATCAACGGACAGAGCCTACGAGCAGTACTTC,CASSISTDRAYEQYF
TRBJ1-2,TRBV28,NA,NA,TGTGCCAGCAACAGGCCAAACTATGGCTACACCTTC,CASNRPNYGYTF
TRBJ1-1,TRBV15,NA,NA,TGTGCCACAGGGGGTAGGGGCACTGAAGCTTTCTTT,CATGGRGTEAFF
TRBJ1-2,TRBV7-2,TRBD1,NA,TGTGCCAGCAGCTTTAGGGCGACAGGGAACTATGGCTACACCTTC,CASSFRATGNYGYTF
TRBJ2-7,TRBV7-2,NA,once,TGTGCCAGCAGCTTCCGGAGGGGGCGCTACGAGCAGTACTTC,CASSFRRGRYEQYF
TRBJ2-1,TRBV6-5,TRBD1,NA,TGTGCCAGCAGTTACGACAGGGTGTACAATGAGCAGTTCTTC,CASSYDRVYNEQFF
TRBJ1-5,TRBV6-6,TRBD1,NA,TGTGCCAGCAGTCCCGGGACAGGGAGTAGGCAGCCCCAGCATTTT,CASSPGTGSRQPQHF
TRBJ2-1,TRBV5-1,TRBD2,few,TGCGCCAGCAGCTTGGATGGGAGGGCGTGGGAGCAGTTCTTC,CASSLDGRAWEQFF
TRBJ1-4,TRBV15,NA,few,TGTGCCACCAGCACCCTTGGTGAGAAGTCTAATGAAAAACTGTTTTTT,CATSTLGEKSNEKLFF
TRBJ1-2,TRBV13,NA,NA,TGTGCCAGCAGCCCCGGGACTTCATATGGCTACACCTTC,CASSPGTSYGYTF
TRBJ1-1,TRBV7-9,NA,NA,TGTGCCAGCAGCTTAGGCGGGGGCGCGGAAAAGGCTTTCTTT,CASSLGGGAEKAFF
TRBJ2-7,TRBV27,TRBD1,NA,TGTGCCAGCAGTTTGGGGGACAGGGCCTACGAGCAGTACTTC,CASSLGDRAYEQYF
TRBJ1-4,TRBV27,NA,NA,TGTGCCAGCAGTCCGAGCCTGAACCAACAGAAACTGTTTTTT,CASSPSLNQQKLFF
TRBJ2-5,TRBV19,NA,NA,TGTGCCAGTAGTATGGTACAGGGTGTGGAGACCCAGTACTTC,CASSMVQGVETQYF
TRBJ1-2,TRBV6-5,NA,NA,TGTGCCAGCACCAGCGGTTTACCCTATGGCTACACCTTC,CASTSGLPYGYTF
TRBJ2-7,TRBV7-2,NA,NA,TGTGCCAGCAGCTTGAGTATTATTGGCGAGCAGTACTTC,CASSLSIIGEQYF
TRBJ2-1,TRBV11-2,NA,NA,TGTGCCAGCAGCTTAGATCGACAGGTGACTGAGCAGTTCTTC,CASSLDRQVTEQFF
TRBJ1-1,TRBV5-1,TRBD1,NA,TGCGCCAGCAGCTCACAAACAGGGGACGGGACTGAAGCTTTCTTT,CASSSQTGDGTEAFF
TRBJ2-7,TRBV7-2,TRBD1,NA,TGTGCCAGCAGCCCCCGACAGGGTGCGCAGTACTTC,CASSPRQGAQYF
TRBJ1-1,TRBV7-3,NA,NA,TGTGCCAGCAGCTTAATGGGGGGGGTCGCTTTCTTT,CASSLMGGVAFF
TRBJ1-5,TRBV10-3,TRBD1,NA,TGTGCCATCAGTGAGGGACAGGGGGCGAATCAGCCCCAGCATTTT,CAISEGQGANQPQHF
TRBJ1-1,TRBV11-2,NA,many,TGTGCCAGCAGCTTCTTACAGGGCTACACTGAAGCTTTCTTT,CASSFLQGYTEAFF
TRBJ1-1,TRBV4-3,NA,NA,TGCGCCAGCAGCCAAGATCTCCCGGGGACATACACTGGAGCTTTCTTT,CASSQDLPGTYTGAFF
TRBJ2-3,TRBV6-5,TRBD1,NA,TGTGCCAGCAGTTCGCACAGGGGGGTGACAGATACGCAGTATTTT,CASSSHRGVTDTQYF
TRBJ2-1,TRBV7-9,TRBD1,NA,TGTGCCAGCAGCATTCGGGACAGACAGTGGGAGCAGTTCTTC,CASSIRDRQWEQFF
TRBJ2-1,TRBV10-3,NA,NA,TGTGCCATCAGGGGACTCTGGGTGGATGAGCAGTTCTTC,CAIRGLWVDEQFF
TRBJ1-1,TRBV5-1,TRBD1,NA,TGCGCCAGCAGCTTGGGTCGACAGGGGGGCACTGAAGCTTTCTTT,CASSLGRQGGTEAFF
TRBJ1-4,TRBV9,NA,NA,TGTGCCAGCAGCGTAGGTGATAGCAATGAAAAACTGTTTTTT,CASSVGDSNEKLFF
TRBJ1-2,TRBV10-3,TRBD1,NA,TGTGCCATCGGTCAGGGGGACTATGGCTACACCTTC,CAIGQGDYGYTF
TRBJ2-5,TRBV2,TRBD1,NA,TGTGCCAGCAGTGAAAACAGGGGGGCTTGGGAAGAGACCCAGTACTTC,CASSENRGAWEETQYF
TRBJ1-5,TRBV15,TRBD1,few,TGTGCCACCAGCAGGGGACATGACAGGGACAATCAGCCCCAGCATTTT,CATSRGHDRDNQPQHF
TRBJ2-5,TRBV7-7,TRBD2,NA,TGTGCTAGCAGCTCCGGCCGGACTAGCGGGCCCCACCAAGAGACCCAGTACTTC,CASSSGRTSGPHQETQYF
TRBJ1-1,TRBV5-4,TRBD1,few,TGTGCCAGCAGCCCCGGACAGGGGATCACTGAAGCTTTCTTT,CASSPGQGITEAFF
TRBJ1-1,TRBV5-1,NA,few,TGCGCCAGCAGCTTAACAGGGTTCACTGAAGCTTTCTTT,CASSLTGFTEAFF
TRBJ2-5,TRBV11-2,TRBD2,NA,TGTGCCAGCAGCTTAGGGGGGGGGTTACAAGAGACCCAGTACTTC,CASSLGGGLQETQYF